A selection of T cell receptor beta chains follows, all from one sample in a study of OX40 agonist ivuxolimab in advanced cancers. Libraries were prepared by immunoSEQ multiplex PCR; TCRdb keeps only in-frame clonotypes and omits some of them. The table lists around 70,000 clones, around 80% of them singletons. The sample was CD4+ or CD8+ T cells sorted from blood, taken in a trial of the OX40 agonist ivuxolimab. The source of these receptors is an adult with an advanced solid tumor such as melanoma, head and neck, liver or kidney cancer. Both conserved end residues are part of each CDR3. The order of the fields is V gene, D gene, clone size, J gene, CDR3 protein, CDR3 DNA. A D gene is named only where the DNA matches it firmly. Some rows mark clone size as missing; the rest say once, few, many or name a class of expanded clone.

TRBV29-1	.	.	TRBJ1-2	CSVDLGSVYGYTF	TGCAGCGTTGATTTGGGGTCTGTCTATGGCTACACCTTC
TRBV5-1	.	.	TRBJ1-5	CASSPYPRRGNYQPQHF	TGCGCCAGCAGCCCCTACCCCAGGCGGGGGAATTATCAGCCCCAGCATTTT
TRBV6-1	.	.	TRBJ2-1	CASSIRRGPGNEQFF	TGTGCCAGCAGTATCAGGAGGGGGCCGGGCAATGAGCAGTTCTTC
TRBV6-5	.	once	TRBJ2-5	CASSPQRGQETQYF	TGTGCCAGCAGTCCCCAAAGGGGGCAAGAGACCCAGTACTTC
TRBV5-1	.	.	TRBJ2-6	CASSLVLSGANVLTF	TGCGCCAGCAGCTTGGTTCTGTCTGGGGCCAACGTCCTGACTTTC
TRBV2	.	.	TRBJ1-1	CASRATGQITEAFF	TGTGCCAGCAGGGCGACCGGACAGATCACTGAAGCTTTCTTT
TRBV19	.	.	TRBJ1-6	CATTQTVNSPLHF	TGTGCCACTACACAGACAGTTAATTCACCCCTCCACTTT
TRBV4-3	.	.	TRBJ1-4	CASSQNGGTNEKLFF	TGCGCCAGCAGCCAAAACGGAGGGACTAATGAAAAACTGTTTTTT
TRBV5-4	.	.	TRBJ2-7	CASSFRAGEYEQYF	TGTGCCAGCAGCTTTCGGGCAGGGGAGTACGAGCAGTACTTC
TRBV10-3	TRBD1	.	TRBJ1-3	CAISTGQGNTIYF	TGTGCCATCAGCACGGGACAGGGAAACACCATATATTTT
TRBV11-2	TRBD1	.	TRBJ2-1	CASSGGTGSYNEQFF	TGTGCCAGCAGCGGGGGGACAGGGAGTTACAATGAGCAGTTCTTC
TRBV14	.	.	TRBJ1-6	CASSQFRGQVDSPLHF	TGTGCCAGCAGCCAATTTAGGGGCCAGGTGGATTCACCCCTCCACTTT
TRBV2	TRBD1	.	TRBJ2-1	CASSTDRGSYNEQFF	TGTGCCAGCAGTACTGACAGGGGAAGCTACAATGAGCAGTTCTTC
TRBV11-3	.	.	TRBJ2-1	CASSLGQGWNEQFF	TGTGCCAGCAGCTTAGGGCAGGGTTGGAATGAGCAGTTCTTC
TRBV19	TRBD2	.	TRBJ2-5	CASRPPGGAETQYF	TGTGCCAGTAGACCTCCGGGGGGTGCGGAGACCCAGTACTTC
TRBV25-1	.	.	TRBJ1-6	CASSEVGRGFSPLHF	TGTGCCAGCAGTGAAGTGGGGCGAGGGTTTTCACCCCTCCACTTT
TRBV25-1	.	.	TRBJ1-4	CASMRATNEKLFF	TGTGCCAGCATGAGAGCAACTAATGAAAAACTGTTTTTT
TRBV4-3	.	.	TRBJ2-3	CASSQGVAGRGAQDTQYF	TGCGCCAGCAGCCAAGGGGTAGCGGGTAGGGGGGCACAGGATACGCAGTATTTT